The source of this T cell receptor (beta chain) is a study of ipilimumab plus nivolumab after autologous stem cell transplantation (TCRdb year 2021). At the level of the whole study: A median of 5 ipilimumab doses and eight or nine nivolumab doses was received by trial patients. The DLBCL cohort included primary refractory and relapsed disease, with 18-month progression-free survival of approximately 87% and 28% respectively. The trial enrolled patients with high-risk diffuse large B cell lymphoma, mature T cell lymphoma, or multiple myeloma undergoing autologous transplant. The intent-to-treat population of the trial was made up of 30 to 40 patients.

As for this clone: It lacks a known antigen. No per-base quality is available; no much larger clone lies one base away.

Ipilimumab was given at 1 mg/kg intravenously on day 1 of selected weeks, and checkpoint therapy started 14 to 28 days after autologous transplant. The nivolumab dose was 3 mg/kg intravenously, delivered on day 1 of weeks 1, 4, 7, 10, and every two weeks through week 26. The study was a Phase Ib clinical trial testing combined checkpoint inhibition with ipilimumab and nivolumab as consolidation after autologous stem cell transplantation. The paper as a whole reports these results and caveats: Combined checkpoint inhibition as post-transplant consolidation was concluded by the authors to appear tolerable. Per the authors, a biologic rationale for further study of the post-transplant checkpoint inhibition approach was offered by T cell receptor repertoire, regulatory T cell phenotype and gut microbiota profiles.

Libraries were prepared through the immunoSEQ multiplex PCR assay. This immuneACCESS table, as held by TCRdb, lists in-frame sequences with V and J called but not all clones. Of the missing ones, under half trace to an unresolved V gene in checked studies; the others have no known cause. Here the sample has about 18,000 clones; 80% occur a single time. Roughly 10% of the sample is held by the ten biggest clonotypes. V and J lose 4 bases and 1 base, and a span of 11 bases separates them. From the germline V gene (reference sequence), CDR1 is LNHDA and CDR2 is SQIVND. Inclusive of the bounding cysteine and phenylalanine, the CDR3 is 15 residues long. Here the CDR3 DNA is all that survives: 45 bases in frame from base 1.

This chain joins TRBV19 to TRBJ1-5, with no confident D gene call. The material sequenced was PBMCs, taken in a trial of ipilimumab plus nivolumab as post-transplant consolidation. This TCR came from a male donor with diffuse large B-cell lymphoma. The DNA reads as follows: TGTGCCAGTAGTAGGGGTTCGGGAAGCAATCAGCCCCAGCATTTT. Translation gives CASSRGSGSNQPQHF.